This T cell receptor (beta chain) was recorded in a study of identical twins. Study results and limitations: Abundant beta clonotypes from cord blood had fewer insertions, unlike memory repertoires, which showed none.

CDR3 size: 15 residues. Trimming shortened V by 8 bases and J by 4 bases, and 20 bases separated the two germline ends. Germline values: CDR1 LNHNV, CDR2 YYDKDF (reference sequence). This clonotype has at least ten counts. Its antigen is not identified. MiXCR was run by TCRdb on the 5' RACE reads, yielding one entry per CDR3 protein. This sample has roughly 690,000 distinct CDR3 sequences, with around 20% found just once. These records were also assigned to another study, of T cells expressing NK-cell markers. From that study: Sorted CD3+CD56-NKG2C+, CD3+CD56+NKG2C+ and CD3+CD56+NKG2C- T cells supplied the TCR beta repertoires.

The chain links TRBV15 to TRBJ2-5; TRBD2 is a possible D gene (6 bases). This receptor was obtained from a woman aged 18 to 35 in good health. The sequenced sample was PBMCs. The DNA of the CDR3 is TGTGCCACCGGACGCGGAGGGAGTGATAGAGAGACCCAGTACTTC. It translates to CATGRGGSDRETQYF.